These 8 T cell receptor beta chains were sequenced from one sample in a study of blood T cell repertoires in COVID-19. Produced via immunoSEQ multiplex PCR; TCRdb's table is partial and in-frame only. The table lists some 26,000 clones, around nine tenths of them singletons. Input material: peripheral blood. Receptor source: a human donor in a cohort sampled during active COVID-19.

The CDR3 loop is CASTPRGSSYNSPLHF. CDR3 coding DNA: TGTGCCAGCACCCCAAGGGGGAGCTCCTATAATTCACCCCTCCACTTT. This chain links TRBV18 with TRBJ1-6, with D possibly TRBD1 on 6 matching bases. CDR1 KGHSH and CDR2 LQKENI come from the germline V gene. Trimming stripped 8 bases from V and 0 bases from J, with 14 bases between. The CDR3 consists of 16 residues. Full variable domain (rest looked up from reference TRBV18 and TRBJ1-6): NAGVMQNPRHLVRRRGQEARLRCSPMKGHSHVYWYRQLPEEGLKFMVYLQKENIIDESGMPKERFSAEFPKEGPSILRIQQVVRGDSAAYFCASTPRGSSYNSPLHFGNGTRLTVT.

V gene TRBV4-3 combines with J gene TRBJ1-1; the D is unclear. V was cut by 1 base and J by 1 base, with 10 bases left in between. Germline CDR1 LGHNA, CDR2 YSLEER. This CDR3 is 15 amino acids long. The CDR3 spells CASSQVGAPNTEAFF. The DNA of the CDR3 is TGCGCCAGCAGCCAAGTAGGAGCCCCGAACACTGAAGCTTTCTTT.

The gene calls are TRBV6-1 and TRBJ1-1, with TRBD1 identical over 9 bases. CDR3 length equals 14 residues. J gave up 5 bases and V 2 bases, and 3 bases lay outside the gene matches. Germline V gene data show CDR1 as MNHNS and CDR2 as SASEGT. As DNA, the CDR3 is TGTGCCAGCAGTGAAAGACAGGGGGTGACTGAAGCTTTCTTT. Protein: CASSERQGVTEAFF.

V gene TRBV20-1 combines with J gene TRBJ1-6; D not certain. Deletions cut 3 bases from V and 0 bases from J, with 12 bases between. The CDR3 has 16 residues. Germline V gene data show CDR1 as DFQATT and CDR2 as SNEGSKA (reference sequence). CDR3 region: CSASNRGSSYNSPLHF. The CDR3 nucleotides are TGCAGTGCTAGTAACCGTGGGAGCTCCTATAATTCACCCCTCCACTTT.

The genes are TRBV28 and TRBJ2-7; TRBD1 might be the D (7 bases). Germline-derived CDR1 and CDR2 are MDHEN and SYDVKM. The CDR3 contains 14 residues. The V end was cut by 7 bases, the J end by 4 bases, with 17 bases between. In DNA form, the CDR3 reads TGTGCCAGCACCGAGACAGGGAGGAAATACGAGCAGTACTTC. Residues: CASTETGRKYEQYF. The complete variable domain, with remaining parts taken from reference TRBV28 and TRBJ2-7, reads DVKVTQSSRYLVKRTGEKVFLECVQDMDHENMFWYRQDPGLGLRLIYFSYDVKMKEKGDIPEGYSVSREKKERFSLILESASTNQTSMYLCASTETGRKYEQYFGPGTRLTVT.

The chain is built from TRBV19 and TRBJ2-5, with 13 bases lining up with TRBD2. This CDR3 comprises 17 residues. Per germline, CDR1 LNHDA and CDR2 SQIVND (reference sequence). With V trimmed by 1 base and J by 5 bases, 7 bases remained unmatched. Here the CDR3 DNA reads TGTGCCAGTAGTATAGGGACTAGCGGGGGCGGCTGGGAGACCCAGTACTTC. Translating it yields CASSIGTSGGGWETQYF. Variable domain in full (rest from reference TRBV19 and TRBJ2-5): DGGITQSPKYLFRKEGQNVTLSCEQNLNHDAMYWYRQDPGQGLRLIYYSQIVNDFQKGDIAEGYSVSREKKESFPLTVTSAQKNPTAFYLCASSIGTSGGGWETQYFGPGTRLLVL.

This clone is a singleton in its sample. The V call is TRBV7-9, the J call TRBJ1-4; 10 nucleotides line up with TRBD1. Germline trimming cut 5 bases from V and 7 bases from J; bases unmatched to any gene: 4. Germline CDR1 SEHNR, CDR2 FQNEAQ (reference sequence). The CDR3 runs 14 residues. CDR3: CASSDRDRGEKLFF. The CDR3 bases are TGTGCCAGCAGCGACCGGGACAGGGGTGAAAAACTGTTTTTT.

V is TRBV15 and J is TRBJ1-4; D not resolved. Germline-derived CDR1 and CDR2 are LNHNV and YYDKDF (reference sequence). The CDR3 has 18 amino acids. V lost 1 base to trimming and J lost 1 base, with 16 bases between them. The DNA of the CDR3 is TGTGCCACCAGCAGAGTGTACGAGTTCGGAGGAACTAATGAAAAACTGTTTTTT. The encoded protein is CATSRVYEFGGTNEKLFF.